The 29 T cell receptor beta chains presented below share a single source sample, sequenced in a study of blood T cell repertoires in COVID-19. Assay: immunoSEQ multiplex PCR; the TCRdb copy retains only in-frame clones and omits some. Of about 220,000 clones listed, 82% are singletons. The sequenced material came from PBMCs or T cells enriched from blood (not recorded which). Source of these receptors: a man in his forties who had recovered from COVID-19.

The V call is TRBV5-1, the J call TRBJ1-2; 8 nucleotides agree with TRBD1. Per the germline V gene, CDR1 is SGHRS and CDR2 is YFSETQ. The V gene end was trimmed by 7 bases and the J gene end by 1 base; junction bases not matched to a gene: 6. The CDR3 length is 14 residues. The CDR3: CASGETGVNYGYTF. In DNA, the CDR3 is TGCGCCAGCGGAGAGACAGGGGTTAACTATGGCTACACCTTC.

On this clone itself: The junction and the germline gene differ at one end; a read error may be behind it. This sequence joins TRBV15 and TRBJ2-7, with 10 positions matching TRBD1. Germline CDR1 and CDR2: LNHNV and YYDKDF (reference sequence). CDR3 length equals 16 residues. The CDR3 region is CAPSRGGDRGAYEQYF. CDR3 DNA sequence: TGTGCCCCCAGCAGGGGGGGGGACAGGGGCGCCTACGAGCAGTACTTC.

The chain has TRBV5-6 and TRBJ1-1; the D is unclear. The ends were cut back, 1 base at V and 6 bases at J, with 7 bases in the middle. Germline V gene sequence: CDR1 SGHDT, CDR2 YYEEEE. The CDR3 consists of 12 residues. CDR3 sequence: CASSLSGAEAFF. In DNA, the CDR3 is TGTGCCAGCAGCTTGAGCGGGGCTGAAGCTTTCTTT.

The rearrangement links TRBV3-1 (or the pseudogene TRBV3-2) to TRBJ2-4; 15 nucleotides agree with TRBD2. Germline assignment: CDR1 LGHDT and CDR2 YNNKEL (reference sequence). This CDR3 spans 18 amino acids. V shed 1 base and J 7 bases; nucleotides not matched to a gene: 8. Here the CDR3 DNA reads TGTGCCAGCAGCCAAGTCCTGGGACTAGCGGGAGGTATGAACATTCAGTACTTC. Protein sequence: CASSQVLGLAGGMNIQYF.

This chain connects TRBV2 to TRBJ2-1, with 8 nucleotides matching TRBD2. Trimming took 6 bases from V and 9 from J; bases not matched to a gene: 10. Germline assignment: CDR1 SNHLY and CDR2 FYNNEI. The CDR3 loop spans 14 amino acids. Written as DNA, the CDR3 is TGTGCCAGCAGGGCACAACTAGCGGCGGGTGAGCAGTTCTTC. Protein product: CASRAQLAAGEQFF.

The CDR3 DNA is TGCAGCGCAGGACAGCGTTCCAACTACGAGCAGTACTTC. The encoded protein is CSAGQRSNYEQYF. The rearrangement joins TRBV29-1 to TRBJ2-7, with D possibly matching TRBD1 (6 bases). The germline V and J ends were trimmed by 7 bases and 3 bases, with 16 bases remaining between them. In germline, CDR1 is SQVTM, CDR2 ANQGSEA. This CDR3 has 13 amino acids.

The CDR3: CASSLRTGSYNEQFF. The CDR3 coding sequence is TGTGCCAGCAGCTTAAGGACTGGCTCCTACAATGAGCAGTTCTTC. This chain links TRBV7-2 with TRBJ2-1, with D possibly matching TRBD2 (5 bases). V was trimmed by 2 bases and J by 0 bases, leaving 8 bases between them. Germline assignment: CDR1 SGHTA and CDR2 FQGNSA. CDR3 length equals 15 residues.

CDR3 loop: CASSQDGAAGYTF. DNA of the CDR3: TGTGCCAGCAGCCAAGATGGGGCAGCCGGCTACACCTTC. This chain uses TRBV4-2 with TRBJ1-2, with D perhaps matching TRBD1 (5 bases). The CDR3 is made up of 13 amino acids. Germline V CDR1 and CDR2: LGHNA, YNFKEQ. Trimming shortened V by 0 bases and J by 8 bases, and 10 bases separated the two germline ends.

V gene TRBV29-1 combines with J gene TRBJ1-1; D is perhaps TRBD1 (6 bases). This CDR3 comprises 14 residues. The V gene's germline CDR1 is SQVTM and CDR2 ANQGSEA. The V and J ends lost 1 base and 6 bases respectively, with 15 bases between them. The CDR3 region has the DNA TGCAGCGTTGAAGTTTCGGGGGGCTTCTCTGAAGCTTTCTTT. This gives the protein CSVEVSGGFSEAFF.

The chain has TRBV9 and TRBJ1-4; D might be TRBD1 (5 bases). CDR1 is SGDLS and CDR2 is YYNGEE in the germline V gene. The CDR3 loop spans 15 amino acids. Trimming left V 4 bases short and J 7 bases short, with 17 bases between. DNA of the CDR3: TGTGCCAGCAGCTTCGATCCGACAAGGGGTGAAAAACTGTTTTTT. It codes for CASSFDPTRGEKLFF.

The chain has TRBV28 and TRBJ1-2, with a weak D call TRBD1 (5 bases). The CDR3 runs to 14 residues. Between the trimmed V and J ends, which lost 4 bases and 4 bases, there was a span of 13 bases. In germline, CDR1 is MDHEN, CDR2 SYDVKM. CDR3 protein: CASSWGAVGYGYTF. CDR3 in DNA: TGTGCCAGCAGTTGGGGCGCAGTCGGCTATGGCTACACCTTC.

The chain links TRBV12-3 or TRBV12-4 to TRBJ1-4, with D possibly being TRBD1 (5 bases). V lost 6 bases to trimming and J lost 7 bases, with 12 bases between them. The CDR3 runs to 13 residues. CDR3 sequence reads: CASSVDSPEKLFF. The CDR3 region has the DNA TGTGCCAGCAGCGTAGACAGTCCTGAAAAACTGTTTTTT.

The CDR3: CASSGGTGLNEKLFF. CDR3 nucleotides: TGTGCCAGCAGTGGTGGGACAGGTCTTAATGAAAAACTGTTTTTT. The chain has TRBV2 and TRBJ1-4; TRBD1 agrees at 8 bases. V trimming: 4 bases; J trimming: 4 bases; junction bases outside the gene matches: 5. Germline assignment: CDR1 SNHLY and CDR2 FYNNEI. The CDR3 consists of 15 residues.

The chain joins TRBV29-1 to TRBJ1-4; D might be TRBD1 (5 bases). The CDR3 consists of 13 residues. Germline CDR1 reads SQVTM; CDR2 reads ANQGSEA. Trimming stripped 6 bases from V and 4 bases from J, with 12 bases between. CDR3 sequence: CSVAGRLNEKLFF. DNA for the CDR3: TGCAGCGTAGCGGGACGCCTTAATGAAAAACTGTTTTTT. The full variable domain, in which reference TRBV29-1 and TRBJ1-4 provide the parts outside the CDR3, is SAVISQKPSRDICQRGTSLTIQCQVDSQVTMMFWYRQQPGQSLTLIATANQGSEATYESGFVIDKFPISRPNLTFSTLTVSNMSPEDSSIYLCSVAGRLNEKLFFGSGTQLSVL.

The chain uses TRBV6-5 and TRBJ1-5; D remains ambiguous. Germline V gene sequence: CDR1 MNHEY, CDR2 SVGAGI. The germline V and J ends were trimmed by 5 bases and 7 bases, with 12 bases remaining between them. This CDR3 is built from 13 residues. This CDR3 reads CASSTNLLQPQHF. As DNA, the CDR3 is TGTGCCAGCAGTACCAATTTACTCCAGCCCCAGCATTTT.

The V and J genes are TRBV7-9 and TRBJ1-2; TRBD1 might be the D (5 bases). The CDR3 loop spans 16 amino acids. V was pared by 5 bases and J by 7 bases, with 23 bases between. The germline V gene has CDR1 SEHNR and CDR2 FQNEAQ (reference sequence). CDR3 nucleotides: TGTGCCAGCAGCGCAGACCGGACATCTTCCAAGGGTGGCTACACCTTC. This translates into CASSADRTSSKGGYTF.

The rearrangement joins TRBV9 to TRBJ2-2, with TRBD2 identical over 8 bases. The CDR3 is 15 residues long. CDR1 SGDLS and CDR2 YYNGEE come from the germline V gene. J gave up 0 bases and V 6 bases, and 4 bases lay outside the gene matches. CDR3: CASKAGLANTGELFF. Here the CDR3 DNA reads TGTGCCAGCAAAGCGGGACTAGCGAACACCGGGGAGCTGTTTTTT.

The chain couples TRBV5-1 to TRBJ1-6, with D uncertain. Between the trimmed V and J ends, which lost 2 bases and 5 bases, there was a span of 8 bases. Germline V CDR1 and CDR2: SGHRS, YFSETQ. The CDR3 loop spans 14 amino acids. The CDR3 DNA follows: TGCGCCAGCAGCTTAAACAGTAATAATTCACCCCTCCACTTT. Its translation: CASSLNSNNSPLHF.

The chain joins TRBV7-9 to TRBJ2-5; 8 bases match TRBD1. In germline, CDR1 is SEHNR, CDR2 FQNEAQ (reference sequence). The CDR3 has 13 residues. Trimming removed 5 bases from V and 7 bases from J; junction bases left unmatched: 6. CDR3 region: CASSETGEVTQYF. CDR3 nucleotide sequence: TGTGCCAGCAGCGAGACAGGGGAGGTGACCCAGTACTTC.

The chain links TRBV28 to TRBJ1-1; weak D call: TRBD1 (6 bases). The V end was cut by 7 bases, the J end by 0 bases, with 12 bases between. The germline V gene has CDR1 MDHEN and CDR2 SYDVKM. The CDR3 extends over 14 amino acids. The CDR3 bases are TGTGCCAGCACTATGGGACATTTGAACACTGAAGCTTTCTTT. This codes for CASTMGHLNTEAFF.

This sequence joins TRBV4-1 and TRBJ2-2; 8 bases align to TRBD1. The CDR3 is made up of 17 amino acids. The germline V gene encodes CDR1 MGHRA and CDR2 YSYEKL. V lost 0 bases, J lost 6 bases, and 9 bases stayed unmatched. The CDR3 DNA reads as TGCGCCAGCAGCCAAGATTGGGTGGACAGGGTGTCCGGGGAGCTGTTTTTT. This sequence encodes CASSQDWVDRVSGELFF.

The chain carries TRBV7-2 and TRBJ2-7; D possibly corresponds to TRBD2 (7 bases). CDR1 is SGHTA and CDR2 is FQGNSA in the germline V gene. The CDR3 loop spans 14 amino acids. V lost 4 bases and J 2 bases, leaving 12 bases between the germline ends. As DNA, the CDR3 is TGTGCCAGCAGCTGGGAGGGGGTCCCCTACGAGCAGTACTTC. Residues: CASSWEGVPYEQYF.

The chain has TRBV2 and TRBJ1-4, with 8 bases aligning to TRBD1. CDR3 length equals 16 residues. Germline CDR1 and CDR2: SNHLY and FYNNEI. V gave up 5 bases and J gave up 4 bases; unmatched junction bases: 9. CDR3 sequence: CASSYGQGEVNEKLFF. The CDR3 DNA reads as TGTGCCAGCAGTTACGGACAGGGCGAAGTTAATGAAAAACTGTTTTTT. The variable domain in full, completed from reference TRBV2 and TRBJ1-4, reads EPEVTQTPSHQVTQMGQEVILRCVPISNHLYFYWYRQILGQKVEFLVSFYNNEISEKSEIFDDQFSVERPDGSNFTLKIRSTKLEDSAMYFCASSYGQGEVNEKLFFGSGTQLSVL.

The rearrangement links TRBV6-5 to TRBJ1-2, with 7 nucleotides matching TRBD1. J lost 0 bases, V lost 5 bases, and 6 bases had no gene match. The CDR3 contains 15 residues. From germline, CDR1 is MNHEY and CDR2 SVGAGI. The CDR3 here is CASSNTGTANYGYTF. Written as DNA, the CDR3 is TGTGCCAGCAGTAACACAGGGACAGCTAACTATGGCTACACCTTC.

This clone was picked up one time. The rearrangement joins TRBV7-2 to TRBJ1-2, with 7 bases lining up with TRBD1. Looked up from germline, CDR1 is SGHTA and CDR2 is FQGNSA. The CDR3 extends over 16 amino acids. The V segment lost 3 bases and the J segment 1 base; nucleotides outside the gene matches: 8. Here the CDR3 reads CASSFPGQTINYGYTF. The DNA of the CDR3 is TGTGCCAGCAGCTTCCCGGGACAGACGATTAACTATGGCTACACCTTC.

This rearrangement joins TRBV5-1 to TRBJ1-6; 8 bases agree with TRBD1. Per germline, CDR1 SGHRS and CDR2 YFSETQ. Unmatched junction bases numbered 8, after V lost 1 base and J lost 5 bases. This CDR3 contains 17 residues. The CDR3 reads CASSLSIPGQDNSPLHF. The CDR3 nucleotides are TGCGCCAGCAGCTTGTCTATTCCGGGACAGGATAATTCACCCCTCCACTTT.

The rearrangement joins TRBV7-9 to TRBJ1-1; a possible D gene is TRBD1 (6 bases). Germline V gene lookup returns CDR1 SEHNR and CDR2 FQNEAQ (reference sequence). V lost 5 bases to trimming and J lost 4 bases, with 23 bases between them. CDR3 length: 17 residues. The DNA of the CDR3 is TGTGCCAGCAGCATATTGGCGCGCGGGGGGCGAGGCACTGAAGCTTTCTTT. Its translation: CASSILARGGRGTEAFF.

The gene calls are TRBV28 and TRBJ1-1; 8 nucleotides match TRBD1. Germline lookup yields CDR1 MDHEN and CDR2 SYDVKM. The V and J ends lost 2 bases and 0 bases, in that order; junction bases with no gene match: 8. This CDR3 comprises 17 residues. The CDR3 loop reads CASSLPPRQGMNTEAFF. The CDR3 coding sequence is TGTGCCAGCAGTTTACCCCCTAGACAGGGGATGAACACTGAAGCTTTCTTT.

The rearrangement uses TRBV27 and TRBJ1-5; maybe TRBD1 (6 bases). The V and J ends lost 5 bases and 3 bases respectively, with 17 bases between them. The germline V gene encodes CDR1 MNHEY and CDR2 SMNVEV (reference sequence). The CDR3 totals 16 residues. The CDR3 DNA sequence: TGTGCCAGCAGTCCCTTAGCGGGGGCCGACAATCAGCCCCAGCATTTT. Translating gives CASSPLAGADNQPQHF.